Below, 18 T cell receptor beta chains from the same sample are listed, as sequenced in a study of read filtering for tumor transcriptome and immune sequencing. Molecular barcoded adaptors covering alpha/delta and beta/gamma chains were used on approximately 400 ng RNA. Via MiXCR, TCRdb re-called the reads, giving one row per CDR3 protein. Among approximately 45,000 distinct CDR3 sequences listed, around 19% were seen once. The sequenced material came from a population of CD138-negative cells sorted from bone marrow. The source of these receptors is a donor at least 40 years old with multiple myeloma.

A remark on this clonotype: A much larger clone differs from this one at a single base, so this may be a read error. This rearrangement joins TRBV6-4 to TRBJ2-3; TRBD2 agrees at 9 bases. CDR3 length: 15 amino acids. Germline V lookup: CDR1 MRHNA, CDR2 SNTAGT. Here the CDR3 reads CASSELAGDTDMQYF. The CDR3, as DNA: TGTGCCAGCAGTGAATTAGCGGGAGACACAGATATGCAGTATTTT.

The rearrangement links TRBV12-3 or TRBV12-4 to TRBJ1-2; 9 bases are a match to TRBD1. CDR3 length equals 14 residues. After removal of 5 bases from V and 8 bases from J, the junction contained 9 bases not matched to a gene. The DNA for the CDR3 is TGTGCCAGCAGTCCGGGACAGGGAGCGCGAGGCTACACCTTC. The encoded protein is CASSPGQGARGYTF.

The chain links TRBV5-4 to TRBJ2-5; D is perhaps TRBD2 (5 bases). The germline V and J ends were trimmed by 4 bases and 3 bases, with 10 bases remaining between them. Germline V gene data show CDR1 as SGHNT and CDR2 as YYREEE (reference sequence). This CDR3 comprises 13 residues. CDR3 nucleotides: TGTGCCAGCAGCACCGGACTTAAAGAGACCCAGTACTTC. It codes for CASSTGLKETQYF.

The CDR3 reads CASSFQGGQPQHF. CDR3 nucleotides: TGTGCCAGCAGCTTCCAGGGGGGGCAGCCCCAGCATTTT. This chain links TRBV7-2 with TRBJ1-5, with TRBD1 matching 7 bases. CDR3 length equals 13 residues. V shed 3 bases, J shed 7 bases, and the junction held 3 bases outside the gene matches. From germline, CDR1 is SGHTA and CDR2 FQGNSA.

This clonotype was seen many times. The chain recombines TRBV11-2 with TRBJ2-1; no clear D gene. V was pared by 4 bases and J by 15 bases, with 16 bases between. Germline V gene lookup returns CDR1 SGHAT and CDR2 FQNNGV. This CDR3 is 12 amino acids long. The CDR3 DNA reads TGTGCCAGCAGCTCACTGGACGTAGTCCGGTTCTTC. The encoded protein is CASSSLDVVRFF.

V gene TRBV4-3 combines with J gene TRBJ2-7, with 7 bases matching TRBD2. Trimming removed 4 bases from V and 5 bases from J; junction bases left unmatched: 11. This CDR3 is 15 amino acids long. Germline CDR1 LGHNA, CDR2 YSLEER. CDR3 region: CASSPQAGVGHEQYF. CDR3 DNA sequence: TGCGCCAGCAGCCCCCAGGCGGGAGTCGGCCACGAGCAGTACTTC.

This clonotype occurred many times. This chain uses TRBV28 with TRBJ2-7, with 9 nucleotides matching TRBD1. This CDR3 region has 15 residues. Germline CDR1 reads MDHEN; CDR2 reads SYDVKM. J gave up 0 bases and V 6 bases, and 6 bases lay outside the gene matches. The CDR3 region has the DNA TGTGCCAGCAGCCACCGGACAGGGGTCTCCTACGAGCAGTACTTC. Its protein is CASSHRTGVSYEQYF.

This clonotype was counted a few times. The chain recombines TRBV3-1 with TRBJ2-2; unclear D gene. Per the germline V gene, CDR1 is LGHDT and CDR2 is YNNKEL (reference sequence). This CDR3 is built from 13 residues. Trimming stripped 2 bases from V and 7 bases from J, with 8 bases between. The CDR3 DNA sequence: TGTGCCAGCAGCCAAACTCAAGGCGGGGAGCTGTTTTTT. Its protein product is CASSQTQGGELFF.

On this clonotype: With a much larger clone just one base away, this may be a read error. The CDR3, as DNA: TGTTCCAGTAGTCGAGACGGGGACGGTGAGCAGTTCTTC. Encoded protein: CSSSRDGDGEQFF. The chain recombines TRBV19 with TRBJ2-1; D is tentatively TRBD1 or TRBD2 (5 bases each). The CDR3 length is 13 residues. CDR1 and CDR2 (germline): LNHDA, SQIVND (reference sequence).

This clonotype has only a few counts. J is TRBJ2-3 and V is TRBV6-2 or TRBV6-3, with 7 bases identical to TRBD2. V shed 2 bases and J 2 bases; nucleotides not matched to a gene: 7. The germline gives CDR1 MNHEY, CDR2 SVGEGT. The CDR3 spans 16 residues. CDR3 in DNA: TGTGCCAGCAGTTACGGAGCTAGCGGCCCCACAGATACGCAGTATTTT. Amino acids: CASSYGASGPTDTQYF.

A note on this clonotype: A much larger clone sits a single nucleotide away, making a read error possible. The genes are TRBV20-1 and TRBJ2-3; 9 nucleotides agree with TRBD2. The CDR3 has 12 residues. Germline V CDR1 and CDR2: DFQATT, SNEGSKA (reference sequence). The DNA for the CDR3 is TGCAAGGCGGGAGGGAAGGCAGATACGCAGTATTTT. Translation: CKAGGKADTQYF.

This clonotype was seen ten or more times. The V and J genes are TRBV2 and TRBJ2-1; TRBD1 aligns across 9 bases. J lost 6 bases, V lost 6 bases, and 9 bases had no gene match. Per the germline V gene, CDR1 is SNHLY and CDR2 is FYNNEI. CDR3 length: 15 residues. The CDR3 sequence: CASRAGTGLINEQFF. The CDR3 bases are TGTGCCAGCAGAGCCGGGACAGGGTTGATCAATGAGCAGTTCTTC.

A note on this clonotype: A read error may be the cause here, since a much bigger clone is one base away. The DNA of the CDR3 is TGTGCCAGCAGCTCGGGCGGACAGGAGTACTTC. Translated: CASSSGGQEYF. The chain has TRBV12-3 or TRBV12-4 and TRBJ2-4; the match to TRBD1 covers 7 bases. This CDR3 is 11 amino acids long. V gave up 6 bases and J gave up 14 bases; unmatched junction bases: 7.

At least ten counts were recorded for this clonotype. This chain links TRBV6-2 or TRBV6-3 with TRBJ2-7, with 7 bases that match TRBD1. Germline CDR1 reads MNHEY; CDR2 reads SVGEGT. CDR3 length: 16 amino acids. V gave up 5 bases and J gave up 1 base; unmatched junction bases: 11. DNA for the CDR3: TGTGCCAGCAGTCCCTCCGACAGGGATGTGTCCTACGAGCAGTACTTC. It translates to CASSPSDRDVSYEQYF.

This clonotype was counted many times. The rearrangement joins TRBV7-2 to TRBJ2-1, with D maybe TRBD2 (6 bases). This CDR3 is built from 15 residues. V dropped 5 bases and J dropped 0 bases, with 11 bases sitting between them. Germline CDR1 is SGHTA and CDR2 is FQGNSA. The CDR3 nucleotides read TGTGCCAGCAGCCCAGAGACTAGCTCCTACAATGAGCAGTTCTTC. Its translation: CASSPETSSYNEQFF.

This clonotype was detected ten times or more. The chain links TRBV12-3 or TRBV12-4 to TRBJ2-5; D is ambiguous. V lost 5 bases, J lost 7 bases, and 8 bases lay in between. The CDR3 loop spans 11 amino acids. CDR3 amino acids: CASSLKGTQYF. As DNA, the CDR3 is TGTGCCAGCAGTCTCAAGGGGACCCAGTACTTC.

Many counts were recorded for this clonotype. Given a far larger clone just one base away, this is likely a sequencing read error. The J gene is TRBJ2-3, the V gene TRBV3-2; TRBD2 is the table's D call and was not checked against the DNA. TRBV3-2 is listed as a pseudogene. This CDR3 is 16 amino acids long. This chain's CDR3 is CASSLRTSGSTDMQYF. CDR3 bases: TGTGCCAGCAGCCTCAGGACTAGCGGGAGCACAGATATGCAGTATTTT.

This clonotype was picked up a small number of times. The rearrangement joins TRBV11-2 to TRBJ2-5; D unclear. CDR1 and CDR2 (germline): SGHAT, FQNNGV. Trimming removed 5 bases from V and 2 bases from J, with 9 bases in between. This CDR3 spans 13 amino acids. CDR3 DNA: TGTGCCAGCAGCCTACAGTTGCAAGAGACCCAGTACTTC. The encoded protein is CASSLQLQETQYF. Full variable domain (missing parts from reference TRBV11-2 and TRBJ2-5): EAGVAQSPRYKIIEKRQSVAFWCNPISGHATLYWYQQILGQGPKLLIQFQNNGVVDDSQLPKDRFSAERLKGVDSTLKIQPAKLEDSAVYLCASSLQLQETQYFGPGTRLLVL.